The 20 T cell receptor beta chains listed next were all sequenced from one sample in a study of blood T cells in healthy people across ages. Primed by a sample-barcoded 5' primer and a J-beta primer mix, a second PCR proceeded for 7 to 11 cycles. TCRdb recomputed calls from the 5' RACE reads with MiXCR, one row per CDR3 protein. The repertoire holds about 800,000 distinct CDR3 sequences, about 25% seen once, with roughly 3.8% in the top ten. The sample also formed part of further work on T cells of mothers and their children.

Sequencing was done on a sample of blood. The receptors originated from a boy between 10 and 17 years old in good health.

This clonotype was seen at least ten times. The chain uses TRBV29-1 and TRBJ1-3; TRBD1 might be the D (5 bases). The germline V and J ends were trimmed by 6 bases and 1 base, with 13 bases remaining between them. The germline gives CDR1 SQVTM, CDR2 ANQGSEA. The CDR3 consists of 14 residues. CDR3 DNA: TGCAGCGTAATCCAGGGACCGTCTGGAAACACCATATATTTT. Translating it yields CSVIQGPSGNTIYF.

The J gene is TRBJ2-1, the V gene TRBV20-1, with 9 bases aligning to TRBD2. V shed 0 bases, J shed 5 bases, and the junction held 17 bases outside the gene matches. This CDR3 spans 19 amino acids. Germline V gene data show CDR1 as DFQATT and CDR2 as SNEGSKA (reference sequence). The CDR3 reads CSARDQLSLAGDSDNEQFF. The CDR3 coding sequence is TGCAGTGCTAGAGATCAGCTTTCATTAGCGGGAGATAGCGACAATGAGCAGTTCTTC.

The V and J genes are TRBV5-1 and TRBJ1-4, with unresolved D. Between the trimmed V and J ends, which lost 4 bases and 4 bases, there was a span of 14 bases. Per germline, CDR1 SGHRS and CDR2 YFSETQ. The CDR3 has 15 amino acids. The CDR3 bases are TGCGCCAGCAGCCTCGGACGGAACGTTAATGAAAAACTGTTTTTT. Residues: CASSLGRNVNEKLFF. Together with reference TRBV5-1 and TRBJ1-4, the CDR3 gives the full variable domain: KAGVTQTPRYLIKTRGQQVTLSCSPISGHRSVSWYQQTPGQGLQFLFEYFSETQRNKGNFPGRFSGRQFSNSRSEMNVSTLELGDSALYLCASSLGRNVNEKLFFGSGTQLSVL.

The V call is TRBV18, the J call TRBJ1-1; a possible D gene is TRBD1 (5 bases). CDR3 length equals 16 residues. Trimming removed 2 bases at V and 1 base at J, with 14 bases between. The germline V gene encodes CDR1 KGHSH and CDR2 LQKENI. CDR3 sequence: CASSPKSGGANTEAFF. The CDR3 bases are TGTGCCAGCTCACCAAAATCCGGCGGGGCGAACACTGAAGCTTTCTTT.

Note on this clonotype: A single base separates this from a much larger clone, so it may be a read error. The chain recombines TRBV6-1 with TRBJ2-4; possibly TRBD1 for D (6 bases). This CDR3 has 16 amino acids. In germline, CDR1 is MNHNS, CDR2 SASEGT. The CDR3 sequence: CASGEALQGLGNIQYF. The CDR3 DNA follows: TGTGCCAGCGGTGAAGCCCTACAGGGCTTAGGGAACATTCAGTACTTC.

V and J are TRBV6-5 and TRBJ2-7; 8 bases agree with TRBD1. This CDR3 contains 13 residues. The germline CDR1 and CDR2 sequences are MNHEY and SVGAGI. V was clipped by 8 bases and J by 5 bases; unmatched bases: 8. CDR3 bases: TGTGCCAGCGGATGGACAGGGAAAGACGAGCAGTACTTC. It is translated as CASGWTGKDEQYF.

This clonotype appeared a few times. This chain uses TRBV28 with TRBJ2-7; possibly TRBD1 for D (11 bases). V was shortened by 4 bases and J by 5 bases, with 27 bases between the two germline ends. CDR3 length equals 18 residues. Germline V CDR1 and CDR2: MDHEN, SYDVKM. The CDR3 protein is CASSWDRGTGTSAHEQYF. For the CDR3, the DNA is TGTGCCAGCAGTTGGGACAGGGGGACCGGGACTAGCGCCCACGAGCAGTACTTC.

The chain combines TRBV14 with TRBJ2-7, with TRBD1 matching 9 bases. V lost 3 bases to trimming and J lost 0 bases; unmatched junction nucleotides: 3. Germline V gives CDR1 SGHDN, CDR2 FVKESK. The CDR3 length is 15 residues. In nucleotides, the CDR3 is TGTGCCAGCAGCCAGTGGGACAGGGCCTCCTACGAGCAGTACTTC. Its protein product is CASSQWDRASYEQYF.

The CDR3 sequence: CASSLRDRGLLYRGTGELFF. CDR3 DNA sequence: TGTGCCAGCAGTCTCCGGGACAGGGGGCTTCTTTACCGCGGCACCGGGGAGCTGTTTTTT. The rearrangement links TRBV12-3 or TRBV12-4 to TRBJ2-2, with 12 bases lining up with TRBD1. This CDR3 has 20 amino acids. V was pared by 5 bases and J by 4 bases, with 17 bases of the junction left unmatched.

The rearrangement uses TRBV14 and TRBJ2-6; 10 bases match TRBD1. The J segment lost 1 base and the V segment lost 4 bases, leaving 7 bases of the junction unmatched. The CDR3 consists of 18 residues. The germline gives CDR1 SGHDN, CDR2 FVKESK. The CDR3 protein is CASSPGQGPRSGANVLTF. In DNA form, the CDR3 reads TGTGCCAGCAGCCCGGGACAGGGGCCGCGATCTGGGGCCAACGTCCTGACTTTC.

The chain joins TRBV5-1 to TRBJ2-7; weak D call: TRBD2 (6 bases). The CDR3 is 12 amino acids. V lost 6 bases and J 6 bases, leaving 13 bases between the germline ends. Germline lookup yields CDR1 SGHRS and CDR2 YFSETQ. The CDR3 DNA follows: TGCGCCAGCAAGGGGCCCGGGGGCGAGCAGTACTTC. It yields the protein CASKGPGGEQYF.

The V call is TRBV20-1, the J call TRBJ2-1; D is possibly TRBD1 (6 bases). This CDR3 spans 13 amino acids. Trimming removed 3 bases at V and 6 bases at J, with 12 bases between. CDR1 is DFQATT and CDR2 is SNEGSKA in the germline V gene (reference sequence). As DNA, the CDR3 is TGCAGTGCTAGGGAACCGACAGGCAATGAGCAGTTCTTC. Translating gives CSAREPTGNEQFF.

This clonotype was counted many times. This chain joins TRBV29-1 and TRBJ2-7, with 9 bases that match TRBD1. The germline gives CDR1 SQVTM, CDR2 ANQGSEA. Losses at the gene ends were 7 bases for V and 0 bases for J; bases not matched to a gene: 4. The CDR3 is 13 amino acids. The CDR3 DNA follows: TGCAGCGCCCGGACAGGGGACTCCTACGAGCAGTACTTC. Protein: CSARTGDSYEQYF.

In regard to this clonotype: Relative to the germline gene, one junction end is altered; a read error may explain this. V and J are TRBV7-2 and TRBJ2-3; 8 bases map to TRBD2. The CDR3 covers 16 residues. CDR1 SGHTA and CDR2 FQGNSA come from the germline V gene. As DNA, the CDR3 is TGCGCCAGCAGCTTAGCCCCGGGAGGGCCTCCAGATACGCAGTATTTT. The encoded protein is CASSLAPGGPPDTQYF.

CDR3 residues: CASSGTDVVNTEAFF. In nucleotides, the CDR3 is TGTGCCAGCAGTGGGACGGATGTTGTGAACACTGAAGCTTTCTTT. The chain has TRBV2 and TRBJ1-1, with D unresolved. Germline V gives CDR1 SNHLY, CDR2 FYNNEI. This CDR3 comprises 15 residues. Trimming left V 4 bases short and J 0 bases short, with 12 bases between.

This rearrangement joins TRBV7-8 to TRBJ2-2; D is unresolved. Germline V CDR1 and CDR2: SGHVS, FQNEAQ. The CDR3 runs to 17 residues. Trimming stripped 1 base from V and 1 base from J, with 13 bases between. The CDR3 nucleotides read TGTGCCAGCAGCTTAGTGCGCCGAGAGGAGAACACCGGGGAGCTGTTTTTT. Translated: CASSLVRREENTGELFF.

This chain links TRBV19 with TRBJ2-1, with unresolved D. The CDR3 has 11 residues. Germline V CDR1 and CDR2: LNHDA, SQIVND (reference sequence). V lost 3 bases and J lost 6, with 3 bases in between. The CDR3 is CASSILNEQFF. The CDR3, as DNA: TGTGCCAGTAGTATCCTCAATGAGCAGTTCTTC. Based on the CDR3 plus reference TRBV19 and TRBJ2-1, the full variable domain is DGGITQSPKYLFRKEGQNVTLSCEQNLNHDAMYWYRQDPGQGLRLIYYSQIVNDFQKGDIAEGYSVSREKKESFPLTVTSAQKNPTAFYLCASSILNEQFFGPGTRLTVL.

This clonotype has just a few counts. This CDR3 is CSAITDGGRTNEKLFF. The CDR3 DNA follows: TGCAGCGCTATAACCGACGGGGGGCGAACTAATGAAAAACTGTTTTTT. The genes are TRBV29-1 and TRBJ1-4; D is possibly TRBD1 (6 bases). The CDR3 length is 16 residues. Germline V gene lookup returns CDR1 SQVTM and CDR2 ANQGSEA. V was clipped by 7 bases and J by 1 base, with 19 bases between them.

The chain is built from TRBV29-1 and TRBJ1-3; D gene ambiguous. Germline-derived CDR1 and CDR2 are SQVTM and ANQGSEA. There are 13 residues in the CDR3. The V and J ends lost 4 bases and 4 bases respectively, with 11 bases between them. CDR3 nucleotide sequence: TGCAGCGTTGCCCACGGAAGAGGAAACACCATATATTTT. Translating gives CSVAHGRGNTIYF. The whole variable domain, remainder taken from reference TRBV29-1 and TRBJ1-3, is SAVISQKPSRDICQRGTSLTIQCQVDSQVTMMFWYRQQPGQSLTLIATANQGSEATYESGFVIDKFPISRPNLTFSTLTVSNMSPEDSSIYLCSVAHGRGNTIYFGEGSWLTVV.

At least ten counts were recorded for this clonotype. V gene TRBV7-2 combines with J gene TRBJ1-2, with D possibly being TRBD1 (5 bases). Germline assignment: CDR1 SGHTA and CDR2 FQGNSA. The CDR3 has 13 residues. V shed 3 bases and J shed 4 bases, with 9 bases lying between them. CDR3 in amino acids: CASSFGAGYGYTF. The CDR3 DNA reads as TGTGCCAGCAGCTTCGGGGCAGGCTATGGCTACACCTTC.